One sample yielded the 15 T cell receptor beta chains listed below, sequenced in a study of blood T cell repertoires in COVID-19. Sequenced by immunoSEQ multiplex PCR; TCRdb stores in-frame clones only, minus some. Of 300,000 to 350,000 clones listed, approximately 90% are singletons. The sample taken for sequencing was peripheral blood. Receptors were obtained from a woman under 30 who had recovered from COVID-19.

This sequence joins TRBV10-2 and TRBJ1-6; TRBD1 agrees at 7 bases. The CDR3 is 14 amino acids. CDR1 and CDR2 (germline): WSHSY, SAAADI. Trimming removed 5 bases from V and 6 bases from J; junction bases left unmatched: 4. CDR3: CASSPGQSNSPLHF. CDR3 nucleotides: TGCGCCAGCAGTCCGGGACAGTCTAATTCACCCCTCCACTTT.

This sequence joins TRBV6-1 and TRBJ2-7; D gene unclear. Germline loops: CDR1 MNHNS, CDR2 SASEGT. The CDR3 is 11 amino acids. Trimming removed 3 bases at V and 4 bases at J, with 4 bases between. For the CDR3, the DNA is TGTGCCAGCAGTGATTATTACGAGCAGTACGTC. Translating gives CASSDYYEQYV.

The CDR3 here is CATSRGPGALQNTGELFF. The CDR3 nucleotides read TGTGCCACCAGCAGAGGACCAGGGGCGCTACAGAACACCGGGGAGCTGTTTTTT. The V call is TRBV15, the J call TRBJ2-2, with TRBD1 as a possible D gene (6 bases). Trimming took off 1 base at V and 1 base at J, with 16 bases between the two ends. The CDR3 runs 18 residues. Germline assignment: CDR1 LNHNV and CDR2 YYDKDF (reference sequence).

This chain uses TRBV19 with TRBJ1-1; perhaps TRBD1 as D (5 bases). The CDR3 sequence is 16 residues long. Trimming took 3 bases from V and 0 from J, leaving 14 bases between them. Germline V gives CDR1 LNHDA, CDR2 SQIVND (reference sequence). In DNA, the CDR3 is TGTGCCAGTAGTATGGGGCTACCGACACTGAACACTGAAGCTTTCTTT. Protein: CASSMGLPTLNTEAFF.

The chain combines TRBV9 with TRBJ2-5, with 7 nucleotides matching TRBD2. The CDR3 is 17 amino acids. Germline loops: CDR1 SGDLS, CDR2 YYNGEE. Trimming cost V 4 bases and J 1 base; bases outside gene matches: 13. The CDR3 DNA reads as TGTGCCAGCAGCCTCGGTCTTGATAGCGGGTCCCAAGAGACCCAGTACTTC. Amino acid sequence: CASSLGLDSGSQETQYF.

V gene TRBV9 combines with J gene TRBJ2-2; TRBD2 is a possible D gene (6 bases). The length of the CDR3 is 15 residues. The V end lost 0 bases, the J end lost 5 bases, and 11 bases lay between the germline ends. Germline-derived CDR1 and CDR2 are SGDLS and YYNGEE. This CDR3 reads CASSVGLAPTGELFF. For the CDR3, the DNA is TGTGCCAGCAGCGTAGGGCTAGCGCCAACCGGGGAGCTGTTTTTT.

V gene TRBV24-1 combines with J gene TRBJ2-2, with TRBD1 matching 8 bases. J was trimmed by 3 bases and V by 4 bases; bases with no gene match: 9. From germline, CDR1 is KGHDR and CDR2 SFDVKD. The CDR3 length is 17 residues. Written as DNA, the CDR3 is TGTGCCACCAGTGACTTGCCTAGGACAGGGTACACCGGGGAGCTGTTTTTT. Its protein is CATSDLPRTGYTGELFF.

The CDR3 DNA reads TGTGCCAGCAGCTTCTTACAGGGGCCCTTAAGCTCCTACAATGAGCAGTTCTTC. Its translation: CASSFLQGPLSSYNEQFF. The J gene is TRBJ2-1, the V gene TRBV5-4, with 7 bases aligning to TRBD1. The CDR3 has 18 amino acids. Germline CDR1 is SGHNT and CDR2 is YYREEE (reference sequence). The junction had 11 bases not matched to a gene; V was cut back by 2 bases and J by 0 bases.

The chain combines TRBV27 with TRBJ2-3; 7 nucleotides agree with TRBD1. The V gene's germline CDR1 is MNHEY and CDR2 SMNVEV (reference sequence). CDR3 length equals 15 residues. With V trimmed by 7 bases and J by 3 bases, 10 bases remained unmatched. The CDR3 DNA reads TGTGCCAGCACCAGAACAGGGGTTGGTACAGATACGCAGTATTTT. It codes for CASTRTGVGTDTQYF.

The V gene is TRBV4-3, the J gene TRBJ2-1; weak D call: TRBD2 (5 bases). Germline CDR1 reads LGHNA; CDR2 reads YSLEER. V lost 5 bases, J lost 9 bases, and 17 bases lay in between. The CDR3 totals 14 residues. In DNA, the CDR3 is TGCGCCAGCAGCGCAGAGCGGCCTTGGGGTGAGCAGTTCTTC. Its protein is CASSAERPWGEQFF.

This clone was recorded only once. The CDR3 DNA follows: TGTGCCAGCAGCTTAGATCGGACTAGCGGGAGTTACAATGAGCAGTTCTTC. Amino acid sequence: CASSLDRTSGSYNEQFF. The rearrangement uses TRBV7-2 and TRBJ2-1; 13 positions match TRBD2. CDR1 SGHTA and CDR2 FQGNSA come from the germline V gene. The CDR3 runs to 17 residues. V lost 1 base to trimming and J lost 4 bases; unmatched junction nucleotides: 4.

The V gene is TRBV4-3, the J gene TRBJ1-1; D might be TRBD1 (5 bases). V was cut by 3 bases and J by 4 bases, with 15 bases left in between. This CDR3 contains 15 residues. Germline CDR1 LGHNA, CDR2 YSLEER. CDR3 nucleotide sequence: TGCGCCAGCAGCCAGGCGTGGGGGGGAATCACTGAAGCTTTCTTT. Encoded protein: CASSQAWGGITEAFF.

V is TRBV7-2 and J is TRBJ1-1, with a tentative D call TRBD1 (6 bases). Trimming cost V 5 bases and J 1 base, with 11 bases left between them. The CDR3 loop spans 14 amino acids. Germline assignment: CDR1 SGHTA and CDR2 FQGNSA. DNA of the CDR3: TGTGCCAGCAGCCTAGGACAGCCGAACACTGAAGCTTTCTTT. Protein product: CASSLGQPNTEAFF. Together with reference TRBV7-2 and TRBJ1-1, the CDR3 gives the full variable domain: GAGVSQSPSNKVTEKGKDVELRCDPISGHTALYWYRQSLGQGLEFLIYFQGNSAPDKSGLPSDRFSAERTGGSVSTLTIQRTQQEDSAVYLCASSLGQPNTEAFFGQGTRLTVV.

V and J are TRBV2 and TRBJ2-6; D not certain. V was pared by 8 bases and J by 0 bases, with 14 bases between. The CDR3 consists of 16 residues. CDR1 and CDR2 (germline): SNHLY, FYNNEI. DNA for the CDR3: TGTGCCAGCGAGAAGATGTCCCCCTCTGGGGCCAACGTCCTGACTTTC. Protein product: CASEKMSPSGANVLTF.

DNA for the CDR3: TGTGCCAGCTCACCGTTAACGATCAGGGGAAGGGGAATGAACACTGAAGCTTTCTTT. Translated: CASSPLTIRGRGMNTEAFF. This chain joins TRBV18 and TRBJ1-1, with a tentative D call TRBD1 (6 bases). CDR1 is KGHSH and CDR2 is LQKENI in the germline V gene. Trimming took 3 bases from V and 0 from J, leaving 23 bases between them. The CDR3 runs 19 residues.